Below, 21 T cell receptor beta chains from the same sample are listed, as sequenced in a study of cytomegalovirus exposure and HLA in healthy donors. The PCR had 60 Vbeta and 13 Jbeta primers. Profiled with immunoSEQ multiplex PCR; TCRdb holds only in-frame clones, not every one. The top ten hold 15% of the sample, which has approximately 220,000 clones, about 80% seen once. The sequencing input was PBMCs. The receptors come from a man aged 35-49 years in good health and CMV-seronegative.

The gene calls are TRBV19 and TRBJ1-1; perhaps TRBD1 as D (6 bases). Germline values: CDR1 LNHDA, CDR2 SQIVND (reference sequence). The CDR3 runs to 16 residues. The V end lost 2 bases, the J end lost 0 bases, and 13 bases lay between the germline ends. The CDR3 loop reads CASSILGGLMNTEAFF. The CDR3 DNA reads as TGTGCCAGTAGTATACTCGGGGGGCTAATGAACACTGAAGCTTTCTTT.

The chain recombines TRBV27 with TRBJ2-3; the D gene is possibly TRBD1 (6 bases). Trimming took 3 bases from V and 6 from J, leaving 13 bases between them. The germline gives CDR1 MNHEY, CDR2 SMNVEV (reference sequence). This CDR3 is built from 14 residues. The chain's CDR3 is CASSFYEGVDTQYF. CDR3 DNA sequence: TGTGCCAGCAGTTTTTATGAGGGGGTGGATACGCAGTATTTT.

The V call is TRBV13, the J call TRBJ2-1, with unresolved D. The CDR3 runs to 16 residues. V shed 5 bases and J shed 5 bases, with 19 bases lying between them. Germline CDR1 is PRHDT and CDR2 is FYEKMQ (reference sequence). In DNA form, the CDR3 reads TGTGCCAGCAGCCGACTCGGAGAAACCGCGAACAATGAGCAGTTCTTC. This codes for CASSRLGETANNEQFF.

The gene calls are TRBV11-2 and TRBJ1-1; D is unclear. Trimming removed 1 base from V and 4 bases from J, with 7 bases in between. The germline V gene encodes CDR1 SGHAT and CDR2 FQNNGV. The length of the CDR3 is 13 residues. In DNA, the CDR3 is TGTGCCAGCAGCTTAGGGGCAACCACTGAAGCTTTCTTT. The encoded protein is CASSLGATTEAFF.

The chain employs TRBV20-1 and TRBJ1-4; D not resolved. The CDR3 length is 11 residues. Germline CDR1 and CDR2: DFQATT and SNEGSKA (reference sequence). The ends were cut back, 3 bases at V and 8 bases at J, with 7 bases in the middle. CDR3 sequence (DNA): TGCAGTGCTAGTAGGCGGGAAAAACTGTTTTTT. Protein: CSASRREKLFF.

This clone has more than one count but fewer than ten. This CDR3 is CASSARLRDSRQPQHF. The CDR3, as DNA: TGTGCCAGCAGTGCGCGACTCCGGGACTCCAGGCAGCCCCAGCATTTT. The J gene is TRBJ1-5, the V gene TRBV27; D may be TRBD1 (5 bases). With 5 bases removed from V and 7 bases from J, the gap between germline ends came to 21 bases. Germline V gene data show CDR1 as MNHEY and CDR2 as SMNVEV (reference sequence). The CDR3 runs 16 residues.

The chain couples TRBV15 to TRBJ2-1, with D tentatively TRBD2 (5 bases). V was clipped by 8 bases and J by 0 bases, with 14 bases between them. This CDR3 spans 15 amino acids. The germline CDR1 and CDR2 sequences are LNHNV and YYDKDF (reference sequence). CDR3 loop: CATRGIASSYNEQFF. Here the CDR3 DNA reads TGTGCCACCCGGGGTATTGCCAGCTCCTACAATGAGCAGTTCTTC.

The sample holds a few counts of this clone. This sequence joins TRBV11-2 and TRBJ1-3; maybe TRBD1 (5 bases). V lost 2 bases and J lost 6, with 14 bases in between. The CDR3 has 15 residues. CDR1 and CDR2 from the germline V gene are SGHAT and FQNNGV. The CDR3 sequence is CASSLPGTSQNTIYF. The CDR3 nucleotides are TGTGCCAGCAGCTTACCCGGGACTTCCCAAAACACCATATATTTT.

The CDR3 sequence is CASKVASGSSYEQYF. The CDR3, as DNA: TGTGCCAGCAAGGTTGCTAGCGGGAGCTCCTACGAGCAGTACTTC. The rearrangement uses TRBV27 and TRBJ2-7; TRBD2 agrees at 10 bases. The CDR3 contains 15 residues. Germline assignment: CDR1 MNHEY and CDR2 SMNVEV (reference sequence). The ends lost 7 bases at V and 0 bases at J; junction bases unmatched: 6.

The rearrangement links TRBV7-9 to TRBJ2-1, with TRBD1 identical over 9 bases. The CDR3 contains 15 residues. CDR1 and CDR2 from the germline V gene are SEHNR and FQNEAQ (reference sequence). The V gene end was trimmed by 5 bases and the J gene end by 7 bases; junction bases not matched to a gene: 9. The DNA of the CDR3 is TGTGCCAGCAGCACCACAGGGGGCTCGGGGAATGAGCAGTTCTTC. Translation: CASSTTGGSGNEQFF.

The chain combines TRBV5-4 with TRBJ2-3; the match to TRBD2 covers 11 bases. The CDR3 extends over 16 amino acids. Germline CDR1 is SGHNT and CDR2 is YYREEE (reference sequence). V shed 4 bases and J 4 bases; nucleotides not matched to a gene: 8. CDR3 DNA sequence: TGTGCCAGCAGCCCGGAGACTAGCGGGAATGCAGATACGCAGTATTTT. Translation gives CASSPETSGNADTQYF.

This sequence joins TRBV5-1 and TRBJ1-2, with no clear D. The CDR3 totals 15 residues. V gave up 2 bases and J gave up 0 bases, with 11 bases separating them. Germline CDR1 is SGHRS and CDR2 is YFSETQ. CDR3 nucleotides: TGCGCCAGCAGCTTCCATCGACTTTCTAACTATGGCTACACCTTC. This translates into CASSFHRLSNYGYTF.

The V and J genes are TRBV6-6 and TRBJ2-7; 11 nucleotides agree with TRBD2. This CDR3 is built from 14 residues. With 6 bases clipped from V and 6 bases from J, the junction kept 7 bases outside the gene matches. Germline V gene sequence: CDR1 MNHNY, CDR2 SVGAGI (reference sequence). The CDR3 DNA follows: TGTGCCAGCAGCGTCACTAGCGGGGGAGGCGAGCAGTACTTC. It specifies CASSVTSGGGEQYF.

This clone was detected only a few times. V is TRBV27 and J is TRBJ1-1, with D perhaps TRBD1 (5 bases). Between the trimmed V and J ends, which lost 2 bases and 1 base, there was a span of 11 bases. Germline lookup yields CDR1 MNHEY and CDR2 SMNVEV (reference sequence). The CDR3 has 15 residues. CDR3 residues: CASSLRLQANTEAFF. DNA for the CDR3: TGTGCCAGCAGTTTACGGTTACAGGCGAACACTGAAGCTTTCTTT.

This chain uses TRBV9 with TRBJ2-7, with 9 bases aligning to TRBD2. Per the germline V gene, CDR1 is SGDLS and CDR2 is YYNGEE. This CDR3 has 16 residues. V lost 0 bases, J lost 0 bases, and 4 bases stayed unmatched. The CDR3 DNA is TGTGCCAGCAGCGTAGGTAGCGGGGGCCTCTCCTACGAGCAGTACTTC. Translated, it gives CASSVGSGGLSYEQYF.

As DNA, the CDR3 is TGTGCCTGGGGTGCCGGGACTAGCGGGACCGATGAGCAGTTCTTC. It translates to CAWGAGTSGTDEQFF. The chain recombines TRBV30 with TRBJ2-1; TRBD2 matches 13 bases. Germline values: CDR1 GTSNPN, CDR2 SVGIG (reference sequence). Losses at the gene ends were 5 bases for V and 8 bases for J; bases not matched to a gene: 9. The CDR3 length is 15 residues.

The rearrangement joins TRBV2 to TRBJ1-1; D remains ambiguous. Deletions cut 0 bases from V and 1 base from J, with 6 bases between. This CDR3 contains 14 residues. The germline V gene has CDR1 SNHLY and CDR2 FYNNEI. CDR3 sequence reads: CASSEARANTEAFF. The CDR3 DNA reads as TGTGCCAGCAGTGAAGCGCGGGCGAACACTGAAGCTTTCTTT.

This chain joins TRBV4-2 and TRBJ2-4; D possibly corresponds to TRBD2 (5 bases). CDR1 LGHNA and CDR2 YNFKEQ come from the germline V gene. Trimming removed 0 bases at V and 1 base at J, with 10 bases between. This CDR3 region has 16 residues. Here the CDR3 reads CASSQDLSGAKNIQYF. The CDR3 bases are TGTGCCAGCAGCCAAGATCTTTCGGGGGCCAAAAACATTCAGTACTTC.

CDR3 in DNA: TGTGCCAGTAGTATTGAACGGAGTATAAGCAATCAGCCCCAGCATTTT. This encodes CASSIERSISNQPQHF. The rearrangement joins TRBV19 to TRBJ1-5; the D is unclear. The CDR3 runs 16 residues. The ends were cut back, 3 bases at V and 1 base at J, with 13 bases in the middle. The germline V gene encodes CDR1 LNHDA and CDR2 SQIVND (reference sequence). The full variable domain, its missing parts supplied by reference TRBV19 and TRBJ1-5, is DGGITQSPKYLFRKEGQNVTLSCEQNLNHDAMYWYRQDPGQGLRLIYYSQIVNDFQKGDIAEGYSVSREKKESFPLTVTSAQKNPTAFYLCASSIERSISNQPQHFGDGTRLSIL.

The chain joins TRBV18 to TRBJ2-5; 9 positions agree with TRBD2. The CDR3 has 16 amino acids. The trim removed 2 bases at V and 4 bases at J, leaving 8 bases unmatched. Germline V gives CDR1 KGHSH, CDR2 LQKENI. The CDR3 DNA is TGTGCCAGCTCACCAGACTCTCTAGCGGGAACAGAGACCCAGTACTTC. Translating it yields CASSPDSLAGTETQYF.

This chain uses TRBV5-1 with TRBJ2-7; TRBD2 agrees at 7 bases. The junction had 4 bases not matched to a gene; V was cut back by 3 bases and J by 1 base. Germline values: CDR1 SGHRS, CDR2 YFSETQ. This CDR3 comprises 14 residues. The CDR3 loop is CASSWGDYSYEQYF. The CDR3 DNA reads as TGCGCCAGCAGCTGGGGGGACTATTCCTACGAGCAGTACTTC.